What follows are 14 T cell receptor beta chains derived from one specimen sequenced in a study of T-cell reconstitution after alpha-beta-depleted transplantation in children. It was with unique molecular identifiers that the TCRbeta library was prepared. TCRdb re-called the PCR reads through MiXCR, storing one row per CDR3 protein. Here the sample spans about 500,000 distinct CDR3 sequences, over 9.5% being singletons. Specimen: PBMCs, mostly from graft donor cells, collected 180 days after TCRalphabeta/CD19-depleted stem cell transplant. Source of these receptors: a female patient aged 2-15 years who had a stem cell transplant for aplastic anemia, so the T cells may come from the graft donor.

The chain recombines TRBV18 with TRBJ2-2; D is unresolved. This CDR3 spans 16 amino acids. V lost 6 bases and J lost 1, with 15 bases in between. Germline CDR1 KGHSH, CDR2 LQKENI. The CDR3 DNA is TGTGCCAGCTCCCGCTCCCGAATTGGGAACACCGGGGAGCTGTTTTTT. Encoded protein: CASSRSRIGNTGELFF.

The chain joins TRBV18 to TRBJ2-6, with TRBD2 matching over 10 bases. Germline V CDR1 and CDR2: KGHSH, LQKENI. The CDR3 contains 18 residues. The V gene end was trimmed by 4 bases and the J gene end by 0 bases; junction bases not matched to a gene: 6. CDR3 sequence (DNA): TGTGCCAGCTCACGTACTAGCGGGATATCCTCTGGGGCCAACGTCCTGACTTTC. It codes for CASSRTSGISSGANVLTF.

This clonotype was picked up a small number of times. The chain recombines TRBV19 with TRBJ2-1; the D gene could be TRBD1 or TRBD2 (5 bases each). The CDR3 extends over 14 amino acids. V gave up 2 bases and J gave up 8 bases, with 13 bases separating them. The germline gives CDR1 LNHDA, CDR2 SQIVND (reference sequence). CDR3 in DNA: TGTGCCAGTAGTATAAGGGAGACAGCGTATGAGCAGTTCTTC. Translated: CASSIRETAYEQFF.

This clonotype appeared once. This sequence joins TRBV15 and TRBJ2-1; 7 bases are shared with TRBD2. The germline gives CDR1 LNHNV, CDR2 YYDKDF (reference sequence). The V and J ends lost 5 bases and 4 bases, in that order; junction bases with no gene match: 11. This CDR3 region has 16 residues. The CDR3 nucleotides read TGTGCCACCAGCTGGCCCTTAGCGGGCCTTTACAATGAGCAGTTCTTC. Its translation: CATSWPLAGLYNEQFF.

This clonotype was seen more than once but under ten times. V usage is TRBV6-2 or TRBV6-3 and J usage is TRBJ2-5; D call uncertain. The CDR3 has 15 residues. Trimming took 6 bases from V and 5 from J, leaving 19 bases between them. CDR1 MNHEY and CDR2 SVGEGT come from the germline V gene. The CDR3 region is CASRVMGIGAETQYF. CDR3 bases: TGTGCCAGCAGAGTTATGGGAATAGGTGCGGAGACCCAGTACTTC.

This clonotype came up many times. The rearrangement joins TRBV29-1 to TRBJ2-3; D is ambiguous. Germline V gene lookup returns CDR1 SQVTM and CDR2 ANQGSEA. V lost 4 bases and J 0 bases, leaving 5 bases between the germline ends. The CDR3 sequence is 12 residues long. CDR3 residues: CSVGHSTDTQYF. For the CDR3, the DNA is TGCAGCGTTGGACACAGCACAGATACGCAGTATTTT.

The V gene is TRBV2, the J gene TRBJ2-2; maybe TRBD2 (6 bases). V lost 6 bases and J 0 bases, leaving 11 bases between the germline ends. Germline lookup yields CDR1 SNHLY and CDR2 FYNNEI. The CDR3 is made up of 15 amino acids. CDR3 sequence: CASSPGLSNTGELFF. As DNA, the CDR3 is TGTGCCAGCAGCCCGGGACTTTCGAACACCGGGGAGCTGTTTTTT.

The chain couples TRBV18 to TRBJ2-3; tentative D call: TRBD2 (6 bases). V was clipped by 6 bases and J by 10 bases, with 11 bases between them. CDR1 is KGHSH and CDR2 is LQKENI in the germline V gene. The CDR3 covers 11 residues. CDR3: CASSQGEAQYF. For the CDR3, the DNA is TGTGCCAGCTCCCAAGGGGAGGCGCAGTATTTT.

The chain uses TRBV28 and TRBJ2-7; 11 nucleotides align to TRBD2. The V gene's germline CDR1 is MDHEN and CDR2 SYDVKM. This CDR3 region has 15 residues. Unmatched junction bases numbered 9, after V lost 3 bases and J lost 8 bases. The CDR3 nucleotides read TGTGCCAGCAGTTTGGCCTCCGGGACTAGCGGAAAGCAGTACTTC. This translates into CASSLASGTSGKQYF.

The chain has TRBV7-8 and TRBJ2-7; the match to TRBD1 covers 9 bases. Germline assignment: CDR1 SGHVS and CDR2 FQNEAQ. Unmatched junction bases numbered 3, after V lost 0 bases and J lost 0 bases. This CDR3 is 16 amino acids long. This CDR3 is CASSLAGTGLSYEQYF. The CDR3 DNA is TGTGCCAGCAGCTTAGCCGGGACAGGGCTCTCCTACGAGCAGTACTTC. The variable domain in full, with the rest retrieved from reference TRBV7-8 and TRBJ2-7, is GAGVSQSPRYKVAKRGQDVALRCDPISGHVSLFWYQQALGQGPEFLTYFQNEAQLDKSGLPSDRFFAERPEGSVSTLKIQRTQQEDSAVYLCASSLAGTGLSYEQYFGPGTRLTVT.

This chain links TRBV20-1 with TRBJ1-5; no clear D gene. CDR3 length: 12 amino acids. Germline assignment: CDR1 DFQATT and CDR2 SNEGSKA (reference sequence). The V and J ends lost 6 bases and 9 bases respectively, with 15 bases between them. The CDR3: CSARPHRGPQHF. The CDR3 nucleotides are TGCAGTGCACGACCGCACCGGGGGCCCCAGCATTTT.

The chain employs TRBV27 and TRBJ2-5; 10 bases match TRBD1. The germline V gene has CDR1 MNHEY and CDR2 SMNVEV (reference sequence). V lost 6 bases to trimming and J lost 2 bases; unmatched junction nucleotides: 9. The CDR3 loop spans 16 amino acids. The CDR3 nucleotides read TGTGCCAGCAGCCTCCAGGGACAGGGGCATCAAGAGACCCAGTACTTC. Translated: CASSLQGQGHQETQYF.

This clonotype has only a few counts. The chain employs TRBV9 and TRBJ1-2, with D possibly being TRBD1 (5 bases). The CDR3 runs to 16 residues. V gave up 0 bases and J gave up 8 bases, with 20 bases separating them. CDR1 and CDR2 (germline): SGDLS, YYNGEE. The CDR3 loop reads CASSVEFIGGGAGYTF. In DNA form, the CDR3 reads TGTGCCAGCAGCGTAGAATTCATTGGCGGGGGAGCGGGCTACACCTTC.

There are a few counts of this clonotype. This chain links TRBV11-2 with TRBJ2-1; 10 nucleotides agree with TRBD2. Germline V gene lookup returns CDR1 SGHAT and CDR2 FQNNGV. The CDR3 consists of 15 residues. V gave up 2 bases and J gave up 5 bases; unmatched junction bases: 3. Here the CDR3 reads CASSLLLAGDNEQFF. The CDR3 DNA sequence: TGTGCCAGCAGCTTATTGCTAGCGGGAGACAATGAGCAGTTCTTC.